Each of the 27 T cell receptor beta chains below was sequenced from the same sample in a study of cytomegalovirus exposure and HLA in healthy donors. The PCR employed 60 Vbeta primers together with 13 Jbeta primers. TCRdb's copy holds only in-frame clones and misses some; the assay was immunoSEQ multiplex PCR. The table includes 60,000 to 70,000 clones, roughly 80% detected once. The sequenced sample was PBMCs. These receptors originate from a man aged 55 to 69 in good health and CMV-seropositive.

The CDR3 loop is CASSSPGTSGIGGSYNEQFF. CDR3 nucleotide sequence: TGTGCCAGCAGCTCCCCCGGGACTAGCGGGATTGGGGGTTCATACAATGAGCAGTTCTTC. The chain uses TRBV13 and TRBJ2-1, with 13 nucleotides matching TRBD2. After removal of 4 bases from V and 4 bases from J, the junction contained 16 bases not matched to a gene. This CDR3 is built from 20 residues. Germline CDR1 and CDR2: PRHDT and FYEKMQ (reference sequence). The full variable domain, with the rest looked up from reference TRBV13 and TRBJ2-1, is AAGVIQSPRHLIKEKRETATLKCYPIPRHDTVYWYQQGPGQDPQFLISFYEKMQSDKGSIPDRFSAQQFSDYHSELNMSSLELGDSALYFCASSSPGTSGIGGSYNEQFFGPGTRLTVL.

CDR3 DNA sequence: TGTGCCAGCAGTTCAGACAGGGGGCAATACAATGAGCAGTTCTTC. It codes for CASSSDRGQYNEQFF. The chain has TRBV6-4 and TRBJ2-1; 10 bases agree with TRBD1. The CDR3 extends over 15 amino acids. The germline gives CDR1 MRHNA, CDR2 SNTAGT. J gave up 4 bases and V 5 bases, and 5 bases lay outside the gene matches.

DNA of the CDR3: TGCGCCAGCAGCCTGGGACTAGCGGGAAGGGATGAGCAGTTCTTC. Amino acids: CASSLGLAGRDEQFF. The rearrangement links TRBV4-1 to TRBJ2-1; 13 bases are a match to TRBD2. The V gene end was trimmed by 4 bases and the J gene end by 8 bases; junction bases not matched to a gene: 5. The germline V gene encodes CDR1 MGHRA and CDR2 YSYEKL. CDR3 length equals 15 residues.

This clone rates as medium-sized. The chain combines TRBV7-9 with TRBJ2-3, with 8 bases matching TRBD2. CDR1 is SEHNR and CDR2 is FQNEAQ in the germline V gene (reference sequence). V shed 4 bases, J shed 2 bases, and the junction held 17 bases outside the gene matches. There are 19 residues in the CDR3. CDR3 DNA sequence: TGTGCCAGCAGCTCGCGCCGGGATGGAGGCGGGGGGCCCACAGATACGCAGTATTTT. It is translated as CASSSRRDGGGGPTDTQYF.

The chain has TRBV6-5 and TRBJ2-7, with 7 bases fitting TRBD1. Germline V gene data show CDR1 as MNHEY and CDR2 as SVGAGI. The V segment lost 1 base and the J segment 7 bases; nucleotides outside the gene matches: 1. CDR3 length: 12 amino acids. The chain's CDR3 is CASSYYRGEQYF. The CDR3 region has the DNA TGTGCCAGCAGTTACTACAGGGGAGAGCAGTACTTC.

The chain joins TRBV6-6 to TRBJ1-2; 8 positions match TRBD1. The CDR3 extends over 14 amino acids. CDR1 and CDR2 (germline): MNHNY, SVGAGI (reference sequence). V lost 11 bases to trimming and J lost 5 bases; unmatched junction nucleotides: 13. CDR3 nucleotide sequence: TGTGCCGCCCACTCAGGGGGCTCAGTTTATGGCTACACCTTC. This gives the protein CAAHSGGSVYGYTF.

This clone turned up a few times. The chain couples TRBV13 to TRBJ2-7; a possible D gene is TRBD1 (5 bases). CDR3 length equals 14 residues. V dropped 4 bases and J dropped 3 bases, with 13 bases sitting between them. Looked up from germline, CDR1 is PRHDT and CDR2 is FYEKMQ (reference sequence). CDR3 loop: CASSSGPRVYEQYF. The CDR3 bases are TGTGCCAGCAGCTCAGGACCCAGGGTCTACGAGCAGTACTTC.

This clone was seen once. This rearrangement joins TRBV4-2 to TRBJ1-2; D may be TRBD1 (5 bases). This CDR3 is 15 amino acids long. The V gene lost 0 bases and the J gene lost 10 bases, with 18 bases spanning the gap. Germline loops: CDR1 LGHNA, CDR2 YNFKEQ. The CDR3 coding sequence is TGTGCCAGCAGCCAAGAGACCTTTATTCAGGGTGACTACACCTTC. Protein: CASSQETFIQGDYTF.

The chain uses TRBV19 and TRBJ1-5; D is ambiguous. The germline V gene has CDR1 LNHDA and CDR2 SQIVND (reference sequence). The V end lost 0 bases, the J end lost 7 bases, and 22 bases lay between the germline ends. The CDR3 spans 18 residues. As DNA, the CDR3 is TGTGCCAGTAGTATAGAAGGGTCCGGGGAGGGTGGGTGGCAGCCCCAGCATTTT. It yields the protein CASSIEGSGEGGWQPQHF. Using reference TRBV19 and TRBJ1-5 for the parts outside the CDR3, the full variable domain is DGGITQSPKYLFRKEGQNVTLSCEQNLNHDAMYWYRQDPGQGLRLIYYSQIVNDFQKGDIAEGYSVSREKKESFPLTVTSAQKNPTAFYLCASSIEGSGEGGWQPQHFGDGTRLSIL.

CDR3 protein: CASSVGTSGITDTQYF. For the CDR3, the DNA is TGTGCCAGCAGCGTAGGGACTAGCGGGATCACAGATACGCAGTATTTT. The J gene is TRBJ2-3, the V gene TRBV9, with 12 bases identical to TRBD2. The CDR3 is made up of 16 amino acids. Germline V gene lookup returns CDR1 SGDLS and CDR2 YYNGEE. V shed 0 bases, J shed 2 bases, and the junction held 1 base outside the gene matches. The whole variable domain, filled in from reference TRBV9 and TRBJ2-3, reads DSGVTQTPKHLITATGQRVTLRCSPRSGDLSVYWYQQSLDQGLQFLIQYYNGEERAKGNILERFSAQQFPDLHSELNLSSLELGDSALYFCASSVGTSGITDTQYFGPGTRLTVL.

The J gene is TRBJ1-3, the V gene TRBV5-1; the D is unclear. Germline V gene sequence: CDR1 SGHRS, CDR2 YFSETQ. The CDR3 totals 13 residues. V dropped 0 bases and J dropped 6 bases, with 7 bases sitting between them. Here the CDR3 reads CASSLADLNTIYF. CDR3 sequence (DNA): TGCGCCAGCAGCTTGGCAGATTTAAACACCATATATTTT.

In its sample, this clone was seen a few times. The DNA for the CDR3 is TGCAGCGTTGGTCTAGCGGGACAGTTCTACAATGAGCAGTTCTTC. Amino acid sequence: CSVGLAGQFYNEQFF. The chain links TRBV29-1 to TRBJ2-1; 9 bases fit TRBD2. The trim removed 4 bases at V and 3 bases at J, leaving 7 bases unmatched. The CDR3 contains 15 residues. In germline, CDR1 is SQVTM, CDR2 ANQGSEA.

Of note for this clone: At one end, the junction sequence differs from germline, possibly due to a read error. Other DNA sequences in the sample encode the same CDR3. The chain employs TRBV4-1 and TRBJ2-7; D is possibly TRBD1 (6 bases). Germline V lookup: CDR1 MGHRA, CDR2 YSYEKL. The CDR3 spans 15 residues. The CDR3 spells CASSQEYRASYEQHF. CDR3 DNA: TGCGCCAGCAGCCAGGAGTACAGGGCCTCCTACGAGCAGCACTTC.

The chain recombines TRBV7-9 with TRBJ1-4; no clear D. The V end was cut by 1 base, the J end by 0 bases, with 12 bases between. Germline CDR1 reads SEHNR; CDR2 reads FQNEAQ (reference sequence). CDR3 length: 17 amino acids. CDR3 protein: CASSLGFGGSTNEKLFF. DNA for the CDR3: TGTGCCAGCAGCTTAGGATTCGGTGGTTCAACTAATGAAAAACTGTTTTTT. Together with reference TRBV7-9 and TRBJ1-4, the CDR3 gives the full variable domain: DTGVSQNPRHKITKRGQNVTFRCDPISEHNRLYWYRQTLGQGPEFLTYFQNEAQLEKSRLLSDRFSAERPKGSFSTLEIQRTEQGDSAMYLCASSLGFGGSTNEKLFFGSGTQLSVL.

The chain recombines TRBV21-1 with TRBJ1-1; TRBD1 is the table's D call and was not checked against the DNA. TRBV21-1 is assigned pseudogene status. The CDR3 covers 12 residues. The DNA for the CDR3 is TGTGCCATTCAGGGGATGAACACTGAAGCTTTCTTT. It is translated as CAIQGMNTEAFF.

This clone was recorded once. The chain employs TRBV10-2 and TRBJ1-2; D is undetermined. The CDR3 consists of 14 residues. Trimming removed 6 bases from V and 4 bases from J, with 15 bases in between. Germline-derived CDR1 and CDR2 are WSHSY and SAAADI. The CDR3 region is CASRLDTNSYGYTF. In nucleotides, the CDR3 is TGCGCCAGCAGGTTAGACACAAATTCCTATGGCTACACCTTC.

V and J are TRBV19 and TRBJ2-7; 7 bases map to TRBD2. This CDR3 spans 13 amino acids. CDR1 is LNHDA and CDR2 is SQIVND in the germline V gene (reference sequence). V shed 2 bases and J 3 bases; nucleotides not matched to a gene: 1. CDR3 residues: CASSITGGYEQYF. The CDR3, as DNA: TGTGCCAGTAGTATAACGGGAGGCTACGAGCAGTACTTC.

The chain has TRBV21-1 and TRBJ2-7; no check of the table's D call, TRBD2, against the DNA was made. TRBV21-1 is a pseudogene locus. The CDR3 has 15 amino acids. The CDR3 reads CASSKISGSSYEQYF. The CDR3 coding sequence is TGTGCCAGCAGCAAAATTAGCGGGAGCAGCTACGAGCAGTACTTC.

J is TRBJ2-4 and V is TRBV9; D perhaps matches TRBD1 (7 bases). Germline V gives CDR1 SGDLS, CDR2 YYNGEE. The CDR3 covers 16 residues. V was clipped by 4 bases and J by 4 bases, with 18 bases between them. The CDR3, as DNA: TGTGCCAGCAGCCGCCTCGCGGGGACAGAGAAAAACATTCAGTACTTC. Amino acid sequence: CASSRLAGTEKNIQYF.

V usage is TRBV7-2 and J usage is TRBJ1-5; 8 bases line up with TRBD1. From germline, CDR1 is SGHTA and CDR2 FQGNSA. This CDR3 comprises 14 residues. V trimming: 5 bases; J trimming: 7 bases; junction bases outside the gene matches: 7. The DNA of the CDR3 is TGTGCCAGCAGCCGGCAGGGGGCGGGACAGCCCCAGCATTTT. The encoded protein is CASSRQGAGQPQHF.

V and J are TRBV7-2 and TRBJ2-3; maybe TRBD2 (6 bases). The ends were cut back, 2 bases at V and 6 bases at J, with 15 bases in the middle. Germline V lookup: CDR1 SGHTA, CDR2 FQGNSA. The CDR3 has 15 amino acids. CDR3 sequence reads: CASSLNPTAGDTQYF. CDR3 sequence (DNA): TGTGCCAGCAGCTTAAATCCGACTGCGGGGGATACGCAGTATTTT.

The DNA for the CDR3 is TGTGCCAGCAGCTTCCGAGGGGGCGCGTGGCAGCCCCAGCATTTT. It specifies CASSFRGGAWQPQHF. The chain has TRBV7-8 and TRBJ1-5, with 7 bases that match TRBD1. CDR3 size: 15 residues. Germline CDR1 is SGHVS and CDR2 is FQNEAQ. J was trimmed by 7 bases and V by 3 bases; bases with no gene match: 9.

This clone was detected a few times. The V call is TRBV15, the J call TRBJ1-1, with 8 bases matching TRBD1. CDR3 length equals 21 residues. In germline, CDR1 is LNHNV, CDR2 YYDKDF (reference sequence). The V segment lost 4 bases and the J segment 5 bases; nucleotides outside the gene matches: 27. CDR3 bases: TGTGCCACCAGCACCTTATCAGGGGGCGCGTGGTCAACCGGGCTGAGGACTGAAGCTTTCTTT. Residues: CATSTLSGGAWSTGLRTEAFF.

In its sample, this clone is large. The chain joins TRBV6-1 to TRBJ2-5, with a possible D match to TRBD2 (6 bases). This CDR3 region has 18 residues. Germline V CDR1 and CDR2: MNHNS, SASEGT. The ends were cut back, 2 bases at V and 4 bases at J, with 23 bases in the middle. This CDR3 reads CASSEWVSGAAVGETQYF. The CDR3 region has the DNA TGTGCCAGCAGTGAATGGGTCTCGGGAGCGGCTGTAGGAGAGACCCAGTACTTC.

As to this clone: The junction and the germline gene differ at one end; a read error may be behind it. The rearrangement uses TRBV7-7 and TRBJ2-5; no firm D call. Germline values: CDR1 SSHAT, CDR2 FNYEAQ (reference sequence). The length of the CDR3 is 13 residues. The CDR3, as DNA: TGTGCTAGCAGACGAACCCAGGCGGAGACCCAGTACTTC. Protein product: CASRRTQAETQYF.

The gene calls are TRBV10-3 and TRBJ2-3; 7 bases align to TRBD1. Looked up from germline, CDR1 is ENHRY and CDR2 is SYGVKD. V shed 1 base and J 4 bases; nucleotides not matched to a gene: 5. This CDR3 comprises 15 residues. CDR3: CAISEYEGASDTQYF. The DNA for the CDR3 is TGTGCCATCAGTGAGTACGAGGGGGCATCAGATACGCAGTATTTT.

This clone was detected once. The chain carries TRBV4-1 and TRBJ2-4; 9 positions match TRBD2. The germline V gene encodes CDR1 MGHRA and CDR2 YSYEKL. The CDR3 totals 18 residues. With 4 bases clipped from V and 0 bases from J, the junction kept 10 bases outside the gene matches. CDR3 residues: CASSPGLASGLAKNIQYF. CDR3 bases: TGCGCCAGCAGCCCGGGACTAGCTTCGGGCCTAGCCAAAAACATTCAGTACTTC.